This T cell receptor (beta chain) is from a study of beta chain features in type 1 diabetes. Study observations and caveats: Among type 1 diabetes patients, VDJ junctions had fewer insertions and more deletions. An over-representation of cells with high TCR expression could result from cDNA sequencing.

Expressed TCRB transcripts were sequenced because the entire RNA isolate underwent reverse transcription. Some clones are missing from TCRdb's copy, which holds only in-frame ones; the method was immunoSEQ multiplex PCR. The sample yields some 150,000 clones, around 10% seen once. With 8 bases clipped from V and 3 bases from J, the junction kept 10 bases outside the gene matches. Germline loops: CDR1 MNHNS, CDR2 SASEGT. The CDR3 spans 15 residues. This clone was detected a few times. Its specificity is not known. CD4+ naive, central memory, regulatory and stem cell-like memory subsets were isolated by sorting on CD45RO/CCR7/CD25/CD127/CD95/CD27.

Input material: central memory CD4+ T cells from blood. The chain links TRBV6-1 to TRBJ2-1; 7 bases line up with TRBD1. This receptor was identified in a man between 18 and 35 years old in good health. CDR3 nucleotide sequence: TGTGCCAGCGTCATACAGGGGCGCGTCTACAATGAGCAGTTCTTC. Translating it yields CASVIQGRVYNEQFF.